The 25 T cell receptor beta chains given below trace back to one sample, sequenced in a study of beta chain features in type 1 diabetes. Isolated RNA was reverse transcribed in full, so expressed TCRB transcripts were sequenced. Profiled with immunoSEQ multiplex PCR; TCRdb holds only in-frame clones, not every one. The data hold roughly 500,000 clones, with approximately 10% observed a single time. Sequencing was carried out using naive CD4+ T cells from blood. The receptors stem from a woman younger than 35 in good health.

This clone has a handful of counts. Here the CDR3 DNA reads TGCAGTGGTCAGGGGGACTATGGCTACACCTTC. Protein product: CSGQGDYGYTF. The chain couples TRBV20-1 to TRBJ1-2; TRBD1 agrees at 7 bases. The junction had 2 bases not matched to a gene; V was cut back by 7 bases and J by 3 bases. The germline V gene has CDR1 DFQATT and CDR2 SNEGSKA (reference sequence). This CDR3 spans 11 amino acids.

As DNA, the CDR3 is TGCGCCAGCGGGCCGGACTACAATGAGCAGTTCTTC. This translates into CASGPDYNEQFF. This chain joins TRBV5-1 and TRBJ2-1; D is undetermined. Germline V CDR1 and CDR2: SGHRS, YFSETQ. CDR3 length equals 12 residues. The V end lost 7 bases, the J end lost 3 bases, and 8 bases lay between the germline ends.

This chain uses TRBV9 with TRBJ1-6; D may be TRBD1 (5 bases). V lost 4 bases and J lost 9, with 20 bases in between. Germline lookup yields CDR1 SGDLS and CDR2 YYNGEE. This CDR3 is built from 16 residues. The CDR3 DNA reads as TGTGCCAGCAGCCCCAAGGGCGGGGGACCGGGTTCACCCCTCCACTTT. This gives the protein CASSPKGGGPGSPLHF.

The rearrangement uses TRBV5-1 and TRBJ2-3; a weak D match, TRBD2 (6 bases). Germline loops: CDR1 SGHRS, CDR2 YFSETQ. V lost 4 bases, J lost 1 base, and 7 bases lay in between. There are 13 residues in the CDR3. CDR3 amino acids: CASSPSGTDTQYF. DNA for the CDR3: TGCGCCAGCAGCCCTAGCGGCACAGATACGCAGTATTTT. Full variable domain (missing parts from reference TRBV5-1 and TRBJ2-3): KAGVTQTPRYLIKTRGQQVTLSCSPISGHRSVSWYQQTPGQGLQFLFEYFSETQRNKGNFPGRFSGRQFSNSRSEMNVSTLELGDSALYLCASSPSGTDTQYFGPGTRLTVL.

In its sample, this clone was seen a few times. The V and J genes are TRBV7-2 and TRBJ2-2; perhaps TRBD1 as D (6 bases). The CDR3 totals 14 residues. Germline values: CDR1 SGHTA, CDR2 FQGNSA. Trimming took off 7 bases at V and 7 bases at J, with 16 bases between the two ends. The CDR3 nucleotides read TGTGCCAGCACCCAGATCCTCAGGGGCGGGGAGCTGTTTTTT. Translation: CASTQILRGGELFF.

The CDR3 DNA follows: TGTGCCACCTCAGACACAGATACGCAGTATTTT. Translation gives CATSDTDTQYF. V and J are TRBV11-3 and TRBJ2-3, with D unresolved. This CDR3 spans 11 amino acids. CDR1 is SGHNT, CDR2 YENEEA, per germline. The V and J ends lost 10 bases and 2 bases respectively, with 7 bases between them.

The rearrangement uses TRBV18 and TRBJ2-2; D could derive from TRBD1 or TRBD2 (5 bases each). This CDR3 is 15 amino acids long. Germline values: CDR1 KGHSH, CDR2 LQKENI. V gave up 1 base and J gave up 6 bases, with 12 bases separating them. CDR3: CASSPLGAPAGELFF. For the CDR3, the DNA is TGTGCCAGCTCACCACTCGGGGCTCCTGCCGGGGAGCTGTTTTTT. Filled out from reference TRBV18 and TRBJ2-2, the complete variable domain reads NAGVMQNPRHLVRRRGQEARLRCSPMKGHSHVYWYRQLPEEGLKFMVYLQKENIIDESGMPKERFSAEFPKEGPSILRIQQVVRGDSAAYFCASSPLGAPAGELFFGEGSRLTVL.

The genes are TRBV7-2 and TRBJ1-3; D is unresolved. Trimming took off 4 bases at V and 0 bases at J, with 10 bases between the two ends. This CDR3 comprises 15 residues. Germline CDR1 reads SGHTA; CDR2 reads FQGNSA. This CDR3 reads CASSWGVNSGNTIYF. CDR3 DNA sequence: TGTGCCAGCAGCTGGGGAGTAAACTCTGGAAACACCATATATTTT.

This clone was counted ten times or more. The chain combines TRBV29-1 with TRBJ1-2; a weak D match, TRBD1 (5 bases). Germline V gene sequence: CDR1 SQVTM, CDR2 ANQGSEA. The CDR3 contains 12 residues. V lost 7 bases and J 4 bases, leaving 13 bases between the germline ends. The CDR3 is CSAGTDLYGYTF. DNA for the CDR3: TGCAGCGCGGGGACGGATCTCTATGGCTACACCTTC. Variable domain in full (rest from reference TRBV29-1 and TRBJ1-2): SAVISQKPSRDICQRGTSLTIQCQVDSQVTMMFWYRQQPGQSLTLIATANQGSEATYESGFVIDKFPISRPNLTFSTLTVSNMSPEDSSIYLCSAGTDLYGYTFGSGTRLTVV.

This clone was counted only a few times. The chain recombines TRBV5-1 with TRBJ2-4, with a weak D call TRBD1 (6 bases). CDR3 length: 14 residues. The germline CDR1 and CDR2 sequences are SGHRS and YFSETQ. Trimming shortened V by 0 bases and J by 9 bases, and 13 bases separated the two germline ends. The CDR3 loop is CASSLDRALGIQYF. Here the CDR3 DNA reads TGCGCCAGCAGCTTGGACAGGGCGCTGGGCATTCAGTACTTC. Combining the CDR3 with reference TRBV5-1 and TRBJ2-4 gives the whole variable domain KAGVTQTPRYLIKTRGQQVTLSCSPISGHRSVSWYQQTPGQGLQFLFEYFSETQRNKGNFPGRFSGRQFSNSRSEMNVSTLELGDSALYLCASSLDRALGIQYFGAGTRLSVL.

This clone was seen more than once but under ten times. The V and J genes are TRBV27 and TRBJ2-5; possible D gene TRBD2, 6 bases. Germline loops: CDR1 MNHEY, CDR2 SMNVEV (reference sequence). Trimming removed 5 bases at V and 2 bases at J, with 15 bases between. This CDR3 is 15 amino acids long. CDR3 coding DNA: TGTGCCAGCAGTCCCCGCCGGGGGTGGCAAGAGACCCAGTACTTC. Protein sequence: CASSPRRGWQETQYF.

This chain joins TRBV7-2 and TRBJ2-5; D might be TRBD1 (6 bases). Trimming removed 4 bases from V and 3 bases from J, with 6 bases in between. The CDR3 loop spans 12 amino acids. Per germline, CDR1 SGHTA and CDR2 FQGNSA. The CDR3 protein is CASSYREETQYF. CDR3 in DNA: TGTGCCAGCAGCTACAGGGAAGAGACCCAGTACTTC.

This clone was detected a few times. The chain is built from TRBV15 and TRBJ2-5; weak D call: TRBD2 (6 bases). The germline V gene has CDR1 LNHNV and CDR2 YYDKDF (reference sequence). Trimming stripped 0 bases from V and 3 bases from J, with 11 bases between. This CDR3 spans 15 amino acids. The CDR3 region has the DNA TGTGCCACCAGCAGAGAACGGGACTCTGAAGAGACCCAGTACTTC. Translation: CATSRERDSEETQYF. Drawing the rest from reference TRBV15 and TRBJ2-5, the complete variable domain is DAMVIQNPRYQVTQFGKPVTLSCSQTLNHNVMYWYQQKSSQAPKLLFHYYDKDFNNEADTPDNFQSRRPNTSFCFLDIRSPGLGDTAMYLCATSRERDSEETQYFGPGTRLLVL.

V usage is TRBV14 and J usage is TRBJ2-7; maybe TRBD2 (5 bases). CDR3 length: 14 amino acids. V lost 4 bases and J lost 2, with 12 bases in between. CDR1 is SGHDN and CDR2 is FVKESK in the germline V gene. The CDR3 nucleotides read TGTGCCAGCAGCCCCCGGGGTCATCCCTACGAGCAGTACGTC. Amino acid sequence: CASSPRGHPYEQYV.

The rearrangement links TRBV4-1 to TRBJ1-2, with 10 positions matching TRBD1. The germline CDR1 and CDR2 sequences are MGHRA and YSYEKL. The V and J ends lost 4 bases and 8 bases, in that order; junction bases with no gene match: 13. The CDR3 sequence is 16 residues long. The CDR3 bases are TGCGCCAGCAGCCCCGGCCGTATAGGACAGGGGGGCGGCTACACCTTC. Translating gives CASSPGRIGQGGGYTF.

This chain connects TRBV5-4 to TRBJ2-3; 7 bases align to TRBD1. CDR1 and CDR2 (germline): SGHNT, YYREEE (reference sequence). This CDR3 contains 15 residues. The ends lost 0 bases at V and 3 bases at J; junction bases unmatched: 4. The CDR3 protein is CASSLAGTETDTQYF. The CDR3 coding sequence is TGTGCCAGCAGCTTGGCCGGGACAGAAACAGATACGCAGTATTTT.

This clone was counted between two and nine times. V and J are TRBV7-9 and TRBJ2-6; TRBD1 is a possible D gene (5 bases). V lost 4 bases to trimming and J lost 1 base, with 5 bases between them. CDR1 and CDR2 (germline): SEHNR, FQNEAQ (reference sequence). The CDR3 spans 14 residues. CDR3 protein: CASSSGSGANVLTF. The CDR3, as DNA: TGTGCCAGCAGCTCAGGGTCTGGGGCCAACGTCCTGACTTTC.

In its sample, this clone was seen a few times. The CDR3 DNA follows: TGCAGCGTTGAAGACGGGGACGGGACCCAGTACTTC. Residues: CSVEDGDGTQYF. The rearrangement uses TRBV29-1 and TRBJ2-5; D is tentatively TRBD1 or TRBD2 (5 bases each). This CDR3 region has 12 residues. Trimming took off 0 bases at V and 7 bases at J, with 9 bases between the two ends. Per germline, CDR1 SQVTM and CDR2 ANQGSEA.

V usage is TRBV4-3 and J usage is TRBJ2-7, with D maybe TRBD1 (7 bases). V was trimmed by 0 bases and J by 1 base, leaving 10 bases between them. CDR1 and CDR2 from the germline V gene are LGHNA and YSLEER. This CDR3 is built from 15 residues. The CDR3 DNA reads TGCGCCAGCAGCCAAGAGCAGGGGGGTTCCTACGAGCAGTACGTC. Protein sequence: CASSQEQGGSYEQYV.

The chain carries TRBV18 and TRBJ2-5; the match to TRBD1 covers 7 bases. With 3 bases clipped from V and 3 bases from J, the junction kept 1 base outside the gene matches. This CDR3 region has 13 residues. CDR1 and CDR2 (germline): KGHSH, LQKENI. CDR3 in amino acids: CASSPGQKETQYF. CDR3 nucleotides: TGTGCCAGCTCACCGGGACAGAAAGAGACCCAGTACTTC. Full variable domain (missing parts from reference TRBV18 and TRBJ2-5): NAGVMQNPRHLVRRRGQEARLRCSPMKGHSHVYWYRQLPEEGLKFMVYLQKENIIDESGMPKERFSAEFPKEGPSILRIQQVVRGDSAAYFCASSPGQKETQYFGPGTRLLVL.

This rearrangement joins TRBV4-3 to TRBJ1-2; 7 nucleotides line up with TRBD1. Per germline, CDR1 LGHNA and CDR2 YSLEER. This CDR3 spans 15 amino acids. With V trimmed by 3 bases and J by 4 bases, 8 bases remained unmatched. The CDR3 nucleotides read TGCGCCAGCAGCCAGTCCGGGACAGTCCGCTATGGCTACACCTTC. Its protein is CASSQSGTVRYGYTF.

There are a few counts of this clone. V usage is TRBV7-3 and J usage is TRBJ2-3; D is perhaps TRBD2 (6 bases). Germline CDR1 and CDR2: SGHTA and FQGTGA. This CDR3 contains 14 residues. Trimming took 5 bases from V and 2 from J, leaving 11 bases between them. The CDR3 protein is CASSEGLPTDTQYF. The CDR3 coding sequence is TGTGCCAGCAGCGAGGGACTTCCCACAGATACGCAGTATTTT. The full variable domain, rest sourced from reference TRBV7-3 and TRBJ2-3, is GAGVSQTPSNKVTEKGKYVELRCDPISGHTALYWYRQSLGQGPEFLIYFQGTGAADDSGLPNDRFFAVRPEGSVSTLKIQRTERGDSAVYLCASSEGLPTDTQYFGPGTRLTVL.

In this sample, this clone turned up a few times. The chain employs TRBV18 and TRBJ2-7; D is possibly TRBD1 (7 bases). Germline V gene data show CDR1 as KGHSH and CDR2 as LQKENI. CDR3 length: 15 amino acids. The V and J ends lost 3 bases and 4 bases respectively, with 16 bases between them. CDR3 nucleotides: TGTGCCAGCTCACCCGGACAGGCGGGACGTTACGAGCAGTACGTC. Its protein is CASSPGQAGRYEQYV.

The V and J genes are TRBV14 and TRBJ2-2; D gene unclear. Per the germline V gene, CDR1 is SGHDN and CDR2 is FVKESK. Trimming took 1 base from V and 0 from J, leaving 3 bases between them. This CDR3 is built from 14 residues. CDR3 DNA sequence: TGTGCCAGCAGCCAAGCCCCGAACACCGGGGAGCTGTTTTTT. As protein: CASSQAPNTGELFF.

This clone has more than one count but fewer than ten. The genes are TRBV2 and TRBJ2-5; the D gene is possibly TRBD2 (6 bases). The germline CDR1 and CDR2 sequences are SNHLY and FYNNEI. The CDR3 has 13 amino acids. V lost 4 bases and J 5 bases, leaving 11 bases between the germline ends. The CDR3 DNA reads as TGTGCCAGCAGTGCGGGGGTTGTGGAGACCCAGTACTTC. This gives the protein CASSAGVVETQYF.